Included here is one T cell receptor (beta chain) sequence, with context. The sample is drawn from a study of blood T cell repertoires in COVID-19. The germline CDR1 and CDR2 sequences are PRHDT and FYEKMQ (reference sequence). The CDR3 runs to 15 residues. V was clipped by 2 bases and J by 3 bases; unmatched bases: 7. Assay used: immunoSEQ multiplex PCR; TCRdb lists only in-frame clones, some missing. Of tens of thousands of clones in the sample, around 90% are singletons; the top ten hold 4.5% to 5.5%. Sequencing input: peripheral blood. The chain uses TRBV13 and TRBJ2-7; TRBD1 matches at 7 bases. The source of this sequence is a man in his fifties or sixties with COVID-19, enrolled during active disease. The CDR3 DNA is TGTGCCAGCAGCTTACAGACAGGGAATAGCTACGAGCAGTACTTC. This sequence encodes CASSLQTGNSYEQYF.